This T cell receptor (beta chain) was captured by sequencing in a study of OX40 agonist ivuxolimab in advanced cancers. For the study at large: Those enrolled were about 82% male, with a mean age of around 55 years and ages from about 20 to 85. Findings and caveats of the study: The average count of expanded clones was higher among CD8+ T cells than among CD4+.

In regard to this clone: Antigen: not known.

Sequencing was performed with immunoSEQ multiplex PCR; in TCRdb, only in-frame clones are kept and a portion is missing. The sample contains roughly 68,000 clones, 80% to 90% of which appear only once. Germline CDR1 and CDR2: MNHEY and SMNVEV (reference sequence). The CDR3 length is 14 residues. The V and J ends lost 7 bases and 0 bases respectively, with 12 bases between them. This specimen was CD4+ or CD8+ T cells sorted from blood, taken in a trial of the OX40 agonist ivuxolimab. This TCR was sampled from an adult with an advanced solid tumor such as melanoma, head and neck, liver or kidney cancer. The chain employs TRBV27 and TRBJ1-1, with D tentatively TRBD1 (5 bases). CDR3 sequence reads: CASIGGHLNTEAFF. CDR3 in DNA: TGTGCCAGCATTGGTGGACACTTGAACACTGAAGCTTTCTTT.